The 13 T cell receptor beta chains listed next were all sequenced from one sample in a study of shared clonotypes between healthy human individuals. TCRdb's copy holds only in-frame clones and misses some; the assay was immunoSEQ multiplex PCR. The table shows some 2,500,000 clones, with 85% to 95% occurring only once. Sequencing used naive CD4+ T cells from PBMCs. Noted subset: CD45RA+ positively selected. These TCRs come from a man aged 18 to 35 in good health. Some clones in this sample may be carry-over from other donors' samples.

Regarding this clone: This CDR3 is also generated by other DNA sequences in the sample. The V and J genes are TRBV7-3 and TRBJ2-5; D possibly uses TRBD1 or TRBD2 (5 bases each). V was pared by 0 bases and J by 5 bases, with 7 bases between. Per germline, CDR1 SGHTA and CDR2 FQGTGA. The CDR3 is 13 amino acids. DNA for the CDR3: TGTGCCAGCAGCTTAACAGGGGAGGAGACCCAGTACTTC. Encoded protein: CASSLTGEETQYF. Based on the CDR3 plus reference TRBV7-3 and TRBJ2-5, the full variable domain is GAGVSQTPSNKVTEKGKYVELRCDPISGHTALYWYRQSLGQGPEFLIYFQGTGAADDSGLPNDRFFAVRPEGSVSTLKIQRTERGDSAVYLCASSLTGEETQYFGPGTRLLVL.

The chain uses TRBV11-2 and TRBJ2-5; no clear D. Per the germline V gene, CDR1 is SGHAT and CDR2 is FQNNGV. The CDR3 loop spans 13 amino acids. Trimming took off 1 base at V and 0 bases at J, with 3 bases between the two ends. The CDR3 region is CASSLVHQETQYF. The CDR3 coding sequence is TGTGCCAGCAGCTTAGTCCACCAAGAGACCCAGTACTTC. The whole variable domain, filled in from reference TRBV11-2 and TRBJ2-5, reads EAGVAQSPRYKIIEKRQSVAFWCNPISGHATLYWYQQILGQGPKLLIQFQNNGVVDDSQLPKDRFSAERLKGVDSTLKIQPAKLEDSAVYLCASSLVHQETQYFGPGTRLLVL.

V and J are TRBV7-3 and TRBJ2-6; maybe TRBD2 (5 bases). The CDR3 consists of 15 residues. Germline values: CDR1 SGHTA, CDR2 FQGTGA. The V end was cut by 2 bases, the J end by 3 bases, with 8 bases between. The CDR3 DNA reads TGTGCCAGCAGCTTACCGGGGAATGGGGCCAACGTCCTGACTTTC. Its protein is CASSLPGNGANVLTF.

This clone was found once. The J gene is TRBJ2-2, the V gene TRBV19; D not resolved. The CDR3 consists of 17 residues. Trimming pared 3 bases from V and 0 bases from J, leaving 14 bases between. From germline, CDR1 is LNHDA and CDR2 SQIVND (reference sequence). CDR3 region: CASSIPGRPPNTGELFF. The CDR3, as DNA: TGTGCCAGTAGTATTCCTGGACGACCCCCGAACACCGGGGAGCTGTTTTTT.

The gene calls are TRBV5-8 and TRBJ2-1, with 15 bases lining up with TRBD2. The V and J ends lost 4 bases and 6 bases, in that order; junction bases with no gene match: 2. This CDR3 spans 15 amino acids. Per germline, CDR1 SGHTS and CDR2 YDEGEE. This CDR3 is CASSRTSGRANEQFF. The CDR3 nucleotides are TGTGCCAGCAGCCGGACTAGCGGGAGGGCCAATGAGCAGTTCTTC.

DNA of the CDR3: TGTGCCAGCAGGATAAATGGGCTAGCGAACAATGAGCAGTTCTTC. Translated, it gives CASRINGLANNEQFF. The chain joins TRBV7-3 to TRBJ2-1; perhaps TRBD2 as D (6 bases). Looked up from germline, CDR1 is SGHTA and CDR2 is FQGTGA. There are 15 residues in the CDR3. The V end was cut by 6 bases, the J end by 5 bases, with 17 bases between. Supplemented by reference TRBV7-3 and TRBJ2-1, the full variable domain reads GAGVSQTPSNKVTEKGKYVELRCDPISGHTALYWYRQSLGQGPEFLIYFQGTGAADDSGLPNDRFFAVRPEGSVSTLKIQRTERGDSAVYLCASRINGLANNEQFFGPGTRLTVL.

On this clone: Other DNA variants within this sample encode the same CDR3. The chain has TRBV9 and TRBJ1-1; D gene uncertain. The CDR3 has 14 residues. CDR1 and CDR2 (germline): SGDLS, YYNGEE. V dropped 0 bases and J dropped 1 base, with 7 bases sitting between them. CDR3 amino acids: CASSVAGQNTEAFF. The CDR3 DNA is TGTGCCAGCAGCGTAGCGGGTCAGAACACTGAAGCTTTCTTT.

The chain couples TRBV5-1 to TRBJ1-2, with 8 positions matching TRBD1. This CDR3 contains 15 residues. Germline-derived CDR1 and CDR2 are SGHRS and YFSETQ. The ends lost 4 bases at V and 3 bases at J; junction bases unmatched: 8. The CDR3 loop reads CASSLQGARDYGYTF. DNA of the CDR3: TGCGCCAGCAGCCTTCAGGGGGCGCGGGACTATGGCTACACCTTC. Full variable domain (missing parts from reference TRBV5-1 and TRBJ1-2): KAGVTQTPRYLIKTRGQQVTLSCSPISGHRSVSWYQQTPGQGLQFLFEYFSETQRNKGNFPGRFSGRQFSNSRSEMNVSTLELGDSALYLCASSLQGARDYGYTFGSGTRLTVV.

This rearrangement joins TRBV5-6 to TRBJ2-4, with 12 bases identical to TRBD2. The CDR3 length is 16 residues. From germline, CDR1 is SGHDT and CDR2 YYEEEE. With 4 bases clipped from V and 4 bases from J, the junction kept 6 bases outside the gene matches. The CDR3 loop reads CASSASGTSGKNIQYF. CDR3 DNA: TGTGCCAGCAGCGCCTCCGGGACTAGCGGGAAAAACATTCAGTACTTC.

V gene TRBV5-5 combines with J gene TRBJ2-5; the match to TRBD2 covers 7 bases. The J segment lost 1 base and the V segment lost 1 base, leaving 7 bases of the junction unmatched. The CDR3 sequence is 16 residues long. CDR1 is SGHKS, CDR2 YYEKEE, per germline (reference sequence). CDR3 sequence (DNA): TGTGCCAGCAGCTTGAATATCGCGGGAGTCCAAGAGACCCAGTACTTC. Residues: CASSLNIAGVQETQYF.

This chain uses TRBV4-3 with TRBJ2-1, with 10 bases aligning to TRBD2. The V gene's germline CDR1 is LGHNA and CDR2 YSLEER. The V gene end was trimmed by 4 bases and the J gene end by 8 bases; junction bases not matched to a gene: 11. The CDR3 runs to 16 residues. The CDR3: CASSLLLAGVGYEQFF. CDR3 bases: TGCGCCAGCAGCCTACTGCTAGCGGGAGTGGGTTATGAGCAGTTCTTC.

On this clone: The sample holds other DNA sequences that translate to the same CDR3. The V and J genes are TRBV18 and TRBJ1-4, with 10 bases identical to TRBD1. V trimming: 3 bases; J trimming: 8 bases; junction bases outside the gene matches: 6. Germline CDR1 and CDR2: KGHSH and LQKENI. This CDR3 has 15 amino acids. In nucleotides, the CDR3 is TGTGCCAGCTCACCGGGGGACAGGGGCGGGGAAAAACTGTTTTTT. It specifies CASSPGDRGGEKLFF.

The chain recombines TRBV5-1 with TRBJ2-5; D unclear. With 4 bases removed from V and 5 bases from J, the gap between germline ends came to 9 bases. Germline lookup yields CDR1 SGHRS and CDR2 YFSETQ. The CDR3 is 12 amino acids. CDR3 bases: TGCGCCAGCAGCAATCGTGCGGAGACCCAGTACTTC. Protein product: CASSNRAETQYF.